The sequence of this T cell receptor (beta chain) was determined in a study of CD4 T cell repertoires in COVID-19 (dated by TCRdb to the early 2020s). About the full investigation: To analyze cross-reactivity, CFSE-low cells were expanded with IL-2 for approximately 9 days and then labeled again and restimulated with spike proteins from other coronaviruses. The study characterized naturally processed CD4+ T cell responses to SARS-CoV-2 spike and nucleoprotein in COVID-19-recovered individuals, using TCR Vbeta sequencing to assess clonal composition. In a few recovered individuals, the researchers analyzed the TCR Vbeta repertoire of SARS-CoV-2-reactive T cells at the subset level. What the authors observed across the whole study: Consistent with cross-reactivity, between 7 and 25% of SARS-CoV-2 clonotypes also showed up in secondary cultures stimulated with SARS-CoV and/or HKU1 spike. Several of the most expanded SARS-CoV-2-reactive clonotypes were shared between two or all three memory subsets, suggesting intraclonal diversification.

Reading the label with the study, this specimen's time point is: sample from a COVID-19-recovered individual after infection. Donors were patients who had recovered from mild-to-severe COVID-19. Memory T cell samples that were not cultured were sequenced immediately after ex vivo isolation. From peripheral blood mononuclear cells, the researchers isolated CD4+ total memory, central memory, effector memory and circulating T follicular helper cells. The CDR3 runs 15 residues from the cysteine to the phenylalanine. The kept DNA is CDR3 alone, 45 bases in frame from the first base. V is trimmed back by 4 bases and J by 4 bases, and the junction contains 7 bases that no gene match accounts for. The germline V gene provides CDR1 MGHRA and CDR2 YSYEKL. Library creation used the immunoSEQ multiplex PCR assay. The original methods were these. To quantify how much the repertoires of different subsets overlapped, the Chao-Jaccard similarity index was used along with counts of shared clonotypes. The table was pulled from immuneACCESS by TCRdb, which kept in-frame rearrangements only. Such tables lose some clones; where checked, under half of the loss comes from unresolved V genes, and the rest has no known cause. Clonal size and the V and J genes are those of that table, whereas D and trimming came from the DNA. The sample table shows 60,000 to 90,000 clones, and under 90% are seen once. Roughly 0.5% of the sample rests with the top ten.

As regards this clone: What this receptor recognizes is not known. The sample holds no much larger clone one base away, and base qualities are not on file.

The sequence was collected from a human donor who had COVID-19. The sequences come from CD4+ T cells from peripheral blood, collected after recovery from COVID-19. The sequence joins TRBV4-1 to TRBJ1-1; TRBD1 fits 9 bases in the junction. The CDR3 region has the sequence CASSRGGQGSTEAFF. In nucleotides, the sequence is TGCGCCAGCAGCCGCGGGGGACAGGGATCCACTGAAGCTTTCTTT.